The rows below give T cell receptor beta chains drawn from one sample of a study of cytotoxic CD8 clonotypes in ibrutinib-treated CLL. Libraries were prepared by immunoSEQ multiplex PCR; TCRdb keeps only in-frame clonotypes and omits some of them. The sample has 330,000 or so clones, about 64% seen once; the top ten hold just under 6.5%. The sample here was PBMCs, taken after 36 months of ibrutinib treatment. These receptor sequences come from a human donor with chronic lymphocytic leukemia. Each CDR3 is given with its conserved first and last residue. Fields, in order: CDR3 DNA, CDR3 protein, D gene, V gene, J gene, clone size. A D gene is named only where the DNA matches it firmly. Clone size is stated in some rows and not others, as once, few, many or a class when expanded.

cdr3_nt: TGTGCCAGCAGTGGGAAACTAGCGTTGGGCACAGATACGCAGTATTTT
cdr3_aa: CASSGKLALGTDTQYF
d_call: TRBD2
v_call: TRBV6-1
j_call: TRBJ2-3
clone_size: .

cdr3_nt: TGCGCCAGCAGCCAAGATAGCGGACTTCGCGAGCAGTACTTC
cdr3_aa: CASSQDSGLREQYF
d_call: .
v_call: TRBV4-3
j_call: TRBJ2-7
clone_size: .

cdr3_nt: TGTGCCAGCGGGGACAGGAAGACAACTAATGAAAAACTGTTTTTT
cdr3_aa: CASGDRKTTNEKLFF
d_call: TRBD1
v_call: TRBV25-1
j_call: TRBJ1-4
clone_size: .

cdr3_nt: TGTGCCAGCAGTTTCTCCGGGACAGGGTTGACCTACGAGCAGTACTTC
cdr3_aa: CASSFSGTGLTYEQYF
d_call: TRBD1
v_call: TRBV27
j_call: TRBJ2-7
clone_size: .

cdr3_nt: TGTGCCAGCAGCTTAGCGAAGGGGGTAGATACGCAGTATTTT
cdr3_aa: CASSLAKGVDTQYF
d_call: .
v_call: TRBV7-9
j_call: TRBJ2-3
clone_size: .

cdr3_nt: TGTGCCAGCAGCTTAGTTAGCGGGAGGGCCGACTACGAGCAGTACTTC
cdr3_aa: CASSLVSGRADYEQYF
d_call: TRBD2
v_call: TRBV7-9
j_call: TRBJ2-7
clone_size: .

cdr3_nt: TGCGCCAGCAGCCAACGGGGGTTAGATTCACCCCTCCACTTT
cdr3_aa: CASSQRGLDSPLHF
d_call: .
v_call: TRBV4-1
j_call: TRBJ1-6
clone_size: .

cdr3_nt: TGTGCCAGCAGTTACGCAATCGAACAAGGAGCGGGCTACACCTTC
cdr3_aa: CASSYAIEQGAGYTF
d_call: .
v_call: TRBV6-5
j_call: TRBJ1-2
clone_size: .

cdr3_nt: TGTGCCAGCAGCCCCGGGGTTAGCTCCTACGAGCAGTACTTC
cdr3_aa: CASSPGVSSYEQYF
d_call: .
v_call: TRBV7-3
j_call: TRBJ2-7
clone_size: .

cdr3_nt: TGTGCCAGCAGCGTAGCCCCGACAGTCACAGATACGCAGTATTTT
cdr3_aa: CASSVAPTVTDTQYF
d_call: .
v_call: TRBV9
j_call: TRBJ2-3
clone_size: .

cdr3_nt: TGTGCCAGCAGCTATCGACAGGGGCGATCGGAGCAGTACTTC
cdr3_aa: CASSYRQGRSEQYF
d_call: TRBD1
v_call: TRBV5-6
j_call: TRBJ2-7
clone_size: .

cdr3_nt: TGTGCCAGCAGCTTGGCGTTACAGGCCTCCTACGAGCAGTACTTC
cdr3_aa: CASSLALQASYEQYF
d_call: .
v_call: TRBV7-6
j_call: TRBJ2-7
clone_size: .

cdr3_nt: TGTGCCAGCAGCTTAAACGCTATAGTAGGGACAGATACTAACACCGGGGAGCTGTTTTTT
cdr3_aa: CASSLNAIVGTDTNTGELFF
d_call: TRBD1
v_call: TRBV7-3
j_call: TRBJ2-2
clone_size: .

cdr3_nt: TGCAGTTCAACGCGGGACTACGAGCAGTACTTC
cdr3_aa: CSSTRDYEQYF
d_call: .
v_call: TRBV20-1
j_call: TRBJ2-7
clone_size: .

cdr3_nt: TGCGCCAGCAGTCCTCCAGTCTCTGGGGCCAACGTCCTGACTTTC
cdr3_aa: CASSPPVSGANVLTF
d_call: .
v_call: TRBV5-1
j_call: TRBJ2-6
clone_size: once

cdr3_nt: TGCAGTGCTGGCGGGAGGCCCGAGCAGTACTTC
cdr3_aa: CSAGGRPEQYF
d_call: TRBD2
v_call: TRBV20-1
j_call: TRBJ2-7
clone_size: .

cdr3_nt: TGCGCCAGCAGCCTACCCAGGGGGGGGCAAGAGACCCAGTACTTC
cdr3_aa: CASSLPRGGQETQYF
d_call: .
v_call: TRBV5-1
j_call: TRBJ2-5
clone_size: .

cdr3_nt: TGCAGCGTTGAAGGGCTAGCGGAGACGTCCTACAATGAGCAGTTCTTC
cdr3_aa: CSVEGLAETSYNEQFF
d_call: TRBD2
v_call: TRBV29-1
j_call: TRBJ2-1
clone_size: .

cdr3_nt: TGTGCCAGCAGCGCCGGACTAGCGGGAGGGGCCGGGGAGCTGTTTTTT
cdr3_aa: CASSAGLAGGAGELFF
d_call: TRBD2
v_call: TRBV11-2
j_call: TRBJ2-2
clone_size: .

cdr3_nt: TGTGCCAGTAGTCTAATAGCGGGAGCCTCCTACGAGCAGTACTTC
cdr3_aa: CASSLIAGASYEQYF
d_call: TRBD2
v_call: TRBV19
j_call: TRBJ2-7
clone_size: few

cdr3_nt: TGTGCCAGCATGAGACTCAGCTCCTACGAGCAGTACTTC
cdr3_aa: CASMRLSSYEQYF
d_call: .
v_call: TRBV6-1
j_call: TRBJ2-7
clone_size: few

cdr3_nt: TGCAGCGCGATGATCAGCACAGATACGCAGTATTTT
cdr3_aa: CSAMISTDTQYF
d_call: .
v_call: TRBV29-1
j_call: TRBJ2-3
clone_size: .

cdr3_nt: TGCGCCAGCAGTGAGGGACAGGGCCACTATGGCTACACCTTC
cdr3_aa: CASSEGQGHYGYTF
d_call: TRBD1
v_call: TRBV10-2
j_call: TRBJ1-2
clone_size: .

cdr3_nt: TGCGCCAGCAGCAGGGAACAGGGAAGATATGGCTACACCTTC
cdr3_aa: CASSREQGRYGYTF
d_call: .
v_call: TRBV5-1
j_call: TRBJ1-2
clone_size: few

cdr3_nt: TGCGCCAGCAGCTTGGTTGGAATCCAAGAGACCCAGTACTTC
cdr3_aa: CASSLVGIQETQYF
d_call: .
v_call: TRBV5-1
j_call: TRBJ2-5
clone_size: .

cdr3_nt: TGTGCCACCAGCTCCAGGACAGGGAAGGGCACCGGGGAGCTGTTTTTT
cdr3_aa: CATSSRTGKGTGELFF
d_call: TRBD1
v_call: TRBV15
j_call: TRBJ2-2
clone_size: .

cdr3_nt: TGTGCCAGCAGCCAAACGGGGAAGTCCAAAAACATTCAGTACTTC
cdr3_aa: CASSQTGKSKNIQYF
d_call: .
v_call: TRBV27
j_call: TRBJ2-4
clone_size: .